Shown below are 27 T cell receptor beta chains from a single sample sequenced in a study of cytomegalovirus exposure and HLA in healthy donors. This table comes from immunoSEQ multiplex PCR, and its TCRdb copy is limited to in-frame clones, with some not included. The repertoire holds 95,000 to 150,000 clones, approximately 88% seen once, with roughly 2% in the top ten. Sequencing was carried out using PBMCs. Receptors originate from a woman aged 18-29 years in good health and CMV-seronegative.

The CDR3 spells CASSPQSGRGEKLFF. The CDR3 nucleotides read TGTGCCAGTAGTCCACAGTCCGGGCGGGGGGAAAAACTGTTTTTT. This chain joins TRBV19 and TRBJ1-4, with a possible D match to TRBD1 (5 bases). V was cut by 5 bases and J by 8 bases, with 18 bases left in between. CDR3 length equals 15 residues. Germline CDR1 is LNHDA and CDR2 is SQIVND (reference sequence).

As for this clone: One end of the junction does not line up with germline, which may come from a read error. The chain uses TRBV11-2 and TRBJ2-7; TRBD2 matches 10 bases. Germline values: CDR1 SGHAT, CDR2 FQNNGV. CDR3 length: 15 amino acids. The CDR3: CASTLSPSGSYEQYF. The DNA for the CDR3 is TGTGCCAGCACCTTATCGCCTAGCGGGAGTTACGAGCAGTACTTC. The full variable domain, with the rest looked up from reference TRBV11-2 and TRBJ2-7, is EAGVAQSPRYKIIEKRQSVAFWCNPISGHATLYWYQQILGQGPKLLIQFQNNGVVDDSQLPKDRFSAERLKGVDSTLKIQPAKLEDSAVYLCASTLSPSGSYEQYFGPGTRLTVT.

This sequence joins TRBV6-5 and TRBJ2-7; 7 nucleotides align to TRBD2. The germline V gene encodes CDR1 MNHEY and CDR2 SVGAGI. With V trimmed by 2 bases and J by 2 bases, 9 bases remained unmatched. This CDR3 contains 16 residues. CDR3 loop: CASSYQAGSSTYEQYF. The CDR3 coding sequence is TGTGCCAGCAGTTACCAAGCGGGATCCTCGACCTACGAGCAGTACTTC.

This rearrangement joins TRBV6-1 to TRBJ2-1, with 9 bases aligning to TRBD2. J was trimmed by 2 bases and V by 1 base; bases with no gene match: 3. Germline lookup yields CDR1 MNHNS and CDR2 SASEGT. The CDR3 is 16 residues long. CDR3 in amino acids: CASSEVGTSPYNEQFF. The CDR3 region has the DNA TGTGCCAGCAGTGAAGTTGGGACTAGCCCCTACAATGAGCAGTTCTTC.

This sequence joins TRBV5-5 and TRBJ2-7, with 11 bases lining up with TRBD1. CDR3 length equals 14 residues. The V segment lost 7 bases and the J segment 5 bases; nucleotides outside the gene matches: 8. The germline V gene encodes CDR1 SGHKS and CDR2 YYEKEE (reference sequence). The CDR3 bases are TGTGCCAGCGGACGGACAGGGGGCGCCGACGAGCAGTACTTC. It yields the protein CASGRTGGADEQYF.

About this clone itself: The junction and the germline gene differ at one end; a read error may be behind it. The chain is built from TRBV19 and TRBJ2-7; 11 bases are shared with TRBD2. CDR3 length: 14 amino acids. CDR1 LNHDA and CDR2 SQIVND come from the germline V gene (reference sequence). The CDR3 here is CASRIAGGAYEQYF. The CDR3 region has the DNA TGTGCCAGTAGGATAGCGGGGGGGGCCTACGAGCAGTACTTC.

V usage is TRBV2 and J usage is TRBJ2-1, with D perhaps TRBD2 (7 bases). V dropped 8 bases and J dropped 4 bases, with 15 bases sitting between them. The CDR3 covers 14 residues. Germline CDR1 reads SNHLY; CDR2 reads FYNNEI. The CDR3 loop is CASQRGGAYNEQFF. CDR3 DNA: TGTGCCAGCCAAAGGGGGGGAGCTTACAATGAGCAGTTCTTC.

The chain joins TRBV4-1 to TRBJ2-5; the match to TRBD1 covers 9 bases. This CDR3 is 15 amino acids long. Trimming cost V 6 bases and J 5 bases; bases outside gene matches: 10. Germline CDR1 reads MGHRA; CDR2 reads YSYEKL. The CDR3 DNA reads as TGCGCCAGCAGTCGTGGGACAGGGAGGAAGGAGACCCAGTACTTC. It specifies CASSRGTGRKETQYF.

The CDR3 region has the DNA TGTGCCAGCAGTTTGGCTAGCGGGAGGGCCAGGGGCGGCAATGAGCAGTTCTTC. Translating gives CASSLASGRARGGNEQFF. The J gene is TRBJ2-1, the V gene TRBV28; TRBD2 agrees at 12 bases. J was trimmed by 6 bases and V by 3 bases; bases with no gene match: 12. This CDR3 is built from 18 residues. Germline CDR1 and CDR2: MDHEN and SYDVKM. Full variable domain (outside the CDR3, taken from reference TRBV28 and TRBJ2-1): DVKVTQSSRYLVKRTGEKVFLECVQDMDHENMFWYRQDPGLGLRLIYFSYDVKMKEKGDIPEGYSVSREKKERFSLILESASTNQTSMYLCASSLASGRARGGNEQFFGPGTRLTVL.

J is TRBJ1-1 and V is TRBV6-6; 8 nucleotides line up with TRBD1. CDR1 is MNHNY and CDR2 is SVGAGI in the germline V gene (reference sequence). V was pared by 0 bases and J by 2 bases, with 5 bases of the junction left unmatched. CDR3 size: 16 residues. DNA for the CDR3: TGTGCCAGCAGTTACTCGGCAGGGACAGGTAACACTGAAGCTTTCTTT. It is translated as CASSYSAGTGNTEAFF.

The rearrangement joins TRBV11-3 to TRBJ2-3; 8 nucleotides agree with TRBD1. The V and J ends lost 5 bases and 4 bases, in that order; junction bases with no gene match: 8. The CDR3 sequence is 15 residues long. Germline CDR1 and CDR2: SGHNT and YENEEA. The CDR3 bases are TGTGCCAGCAGCCCGACGACAGGGGTCGCAGATACGCAGTATTTT. Amino acids: CASSPTTGVADTQYF.

The chain is built from TRBV2 and TRBJ2-1, with 14 positions matching TRBD2. This CDR3 has 14 residues. The J segment lost 6 bases and the V segment lost 8 bases, leaving 3 bases of the junction unmatched. Germline CDR1 reads SNHLY; CDR2 reads FYNNEI. The CDR3 coding sequence is TGTGCCAGCGAGGGACTAGCGGGAGTCAATGAGCAGTTCTTC. This translates into CASEGLAGVNEQFF.

The V call is TRBV13, the J call TRBJ2-1; D gene ambiguous. Trimming shortened V by 1 base and J by 8 bases, and 6 bases separated the two germline ends. CDR1 is PRHDT, CDR2 FYEKMQ, per germline (reference sequence). The length of the CDR3 is 12 residues. CDR3 region: CASSLALDEQFF. The DNA for the CDR3 is TGTGCCAGCAGCTTAGCTTTAGATGAGCAGTTCTTC.

The chain couples TRBV29-1 to TRBJ1-3; a weak D match, TRBD1 (6 bases). Trimming removed 5 bases at V and 0 bases at J, with 11 bases between. Germline V gene data show CDR1 as SQVTM and CDR2 as ANQGSEA. The CDR3 sequence is 14 residues long. CDR3 sequence: CSVTGRFSGNTIYF. CDR3 sequence (DNA): TGCAGCGTTACAGGGCGTTTCTCTGGAAACACCATATATTTT.

The DNA of the CDR3 is TGTGCCAGCAGGGGGACTAGCGGGATATACAATGAGCAGTTCTTC. Its translation: CASRGTSGIYNEQFF. The V gene is TRBV28, the J gene TRBJ2-1; 13 nucleotides line up with TRBD2. The germline CDR1 and CDR2 sequences are MDHEN and SYDVKM. V lost 6 bases to trimming and J lost 4 bases; unmatched junction nucleotides: 3. This CDR3 region has 15 residues.

CDR3 sequence reads: CASSRQGLQNIQYF. The CDR3 region has the DNA TGCGCCAGCAGCCGCCAGGGACTGCAAAACATTCAGTACTTC. The rearrangement links TRBV5-1 to TRBJ2-4; possibly TRBD2 for D (6 bases). This CDR3 contains 14 residues. CDR1 SGHRS and CDR2 YFSETQ come from the germline V gene. V was clipped by 4 bases and J by 5 bases, with 13 bases between them.

On this clone itself: One end of the junction varies from germline; a read error may be responsible. V and J are TRBV7-7 and TRBJ2-3; 8 bases line up with TRBD1. CDR3 length equals 15 residues. Germline CDR1 reads SSHAT; CDR2 reads FNYEAQ (reference sequence). The CDR3 DNA is TGTGCTAGCAGCTTAAAGGACAGGGCCGGAGATACGCAGTATTTT. Translating gives CASSLKDRAGDTQYF.

The V call is TRBV28, the J call TRBJ2-2, with D hard to call. This CDR3 region has 15 residues. Between the trimmed V and J ends, which lost 5 bases and 5 bases, there was a span of 15 bases. Germline CDR1 is MDHEN and CDR2 is SYDVKM. Here the CDR3 DNA reads TGTGCCAGCAGTCCGGCCGCGGCCCCAACCGGGGAGCTGTTTTTT. This sequence encodes CASSPAAAPTGELFF. The variable domain in full, with the rest retrieved from reference TRBV28 and TRBJ2-2, is DVKVTQSSRYLVKRTGEKVFLECVQDMDHENMFWYRQDPGLGLRLIYFSYDVKMKEKGDIPEGYSVSREKKERFSLILESASTNQTSMYLCASSPAAAPTGELFFGEGSRLTVL.

This clone was detected only once. The V gene is TRBV27, the J gene TRBJ2-1, with D perhaps TRBD1 (6 bases). Germline lookup yields CDR1 MNHEY and CDR2 SMNVEV (reference sequence). V lost 4 bases to trimming and J lost 8 bases, with 12 bases between them. The CDR3 loop spans 13 amino acids. The CDR3 nucleotides are TGTGCCAGCAGTTACACAGGGAACCATGAGCAGTTCTTC. It codes for CASSYTGNHEQFF.

The chain recombines TRBV5-1 with TRBJ2-1; 8 bases align to TRBD1. The germline V gene has CDR1 SGHRS and CDR2 YFSETQ. With 10 bases clipped from V and 4 bases from J, the junction kept 7 bases outside the gene matches. This CDR3 region has 13 residues. The CDR3 sequence: CAGTDRGYNEQFF. The DNA of the CDR3 is TGCGCCGGCACTGACAGGGGTTACAATGAGCAGTTCTTC.

The chain joins TRBV5-1 to TRBJ2-1, with a tentative D call TRBD2 (5 bases). The CDR3 consists of 17 residues. The germline V and J ends were trimmed by 4 bases and 1 base, with 18 bases remaining between them. CDR1 SGHRS and CDR2 YFSETQ come from the germline V gene. CDR3 nucleotides: TGCGCCAGCAGCGGACCCCCAGAGCGGCCATCCTACAATGAGCAGTTCTTC. Its protein is CASSGPPERPSYNEQFF.

V and J are TRBV5-4 and TRBJ2-1; tentatively, D is TRBD1 (6 bases). The CDR3 is made up of 16 amino acids. Trimming took 4 bases from V and 0 from J, leaving 14 bases between them. Germline-derived CDR1 and CDR2 are SGHNT and YYREEE (reference sequence). The CDR3 region is CASSPLRGGSYNEQFF. The CDR3 DNA sequence: TGTGCCAGCAGCCCCCTGCGAGGGGGCTCCTACAATGAGCAGTTCTTC.

The chain combines TRBV4-1 with TRBJ2-3; no clear D. The CDR3 loop spans 15 amino acids. Germline V lookup: CDR1 MGHRA, CDR2 YSYEKL. The V gene lost 0 bases and the J gene lost 0 bases, with 7 bases spanning the gap. The CDR3 DNA sequence: TGCGCCAGCAGCCAAGATGGCAGAAGCACAGATACGCAGTATTTT. This codes for CASSQDGRSTDTQYF.

The genes are TRBV9 and TRBJ2-5; no clear D. CDR3 length: 11 amino acids. Trimming left V 7 bases short and J 3 bases short, with 7 bases between. Germline V lookup: CDR1 SGDLS, CDR2 YYNGEE. In DNA, the CDR3 is TGTGCCAGCCTTCAGGAAGAGACCCAGTACTTC. Amino acid sequence: CASLQEETQYF.

The V and J genes are TRBV19 and TRBJ1-5, with D possibly being TRBD1 (6 bases). Germline V gene sequence: CDR1 LNHDA, CDR2 SQIVND (reference sequence). The CDR3 consists of 14 residues. V lost 0 bases, J lost 7 bases, and 10 bases lay in between. The DNA for the CDR3 is TGTGCCAGTAGTATAGACAGGGGTTGGCAGCCCCAGCATTTT. Translation gives CASSIDRGWQPQHF.

The chain employs TRBV7-9 and TRBJ2-3, with D possibly matching TRBD2 (6 bases). Between the trimmed V and J ends, which lost 4 bases and 0 bases, there was a span of 14 bases. Germline-derived CDR1 and CDR2 are SEHNR and FQNEAQ (reference sequence). The CDR3 has 16 residues. The CDR3 nucleotides read TGTGCCAGCAGCTGGGGTGATAGCGGAAGCACAGATACGCAGTATTTT. Residues: CASSWGDSGSTDTQYF.

This clone has only one observation. V and J are TRBV6-1 and TRBJ2-1, with unresolved D. Germline V gene data show CDR1 as MNHNS and CDR2 as SASEGT. CDR3 size: 12 residues. Deletions cut 7 bases from V and 7 bases from J, with 11 bases between. For the CDR3, the DNA is TGTGCCAGCAACAGACGTGTTAATGAGCAGTTCTTC. It encodes CASNRRVNEQFF.